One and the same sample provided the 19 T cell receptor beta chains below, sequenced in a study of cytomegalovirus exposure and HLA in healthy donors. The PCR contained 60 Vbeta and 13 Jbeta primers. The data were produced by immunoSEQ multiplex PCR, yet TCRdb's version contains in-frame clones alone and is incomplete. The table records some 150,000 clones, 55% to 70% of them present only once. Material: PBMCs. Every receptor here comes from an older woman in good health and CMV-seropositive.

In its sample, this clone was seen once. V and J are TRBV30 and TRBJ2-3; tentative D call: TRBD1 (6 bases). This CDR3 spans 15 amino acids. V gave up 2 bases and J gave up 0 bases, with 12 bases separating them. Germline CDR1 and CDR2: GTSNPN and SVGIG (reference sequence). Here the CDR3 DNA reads TGTGCCTGGAGTCAGACAGGTACTAGCACAGATACGCAGTATTTT. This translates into CAWSQTGTSTDTQYF.

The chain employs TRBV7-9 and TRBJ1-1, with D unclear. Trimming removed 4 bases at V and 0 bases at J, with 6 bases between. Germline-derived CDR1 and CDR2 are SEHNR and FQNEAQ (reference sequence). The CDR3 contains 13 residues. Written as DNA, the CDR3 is TGTGCCAGCAGCTCTCAGGTGAACACTGAAGCTTTCTTT. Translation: CASSSQVNTEAFF.

The CDR3 protein is CASSLAASTDTQYF. The CDR3 nucleotides read TGTGCCAGCAGCCTCGCGGCTAGCACAGATACGCAGTATTTT. The J gene is TRBJ2-3, the V gene TRBV9; D gene uncertain. V lost 4 bases to trimming and J lost 0 bases, with 9 bases between them. CDR3 size: 14 residues. The germline V gene encodes CDR1 SGDLS and CDR2 YYNGEE.

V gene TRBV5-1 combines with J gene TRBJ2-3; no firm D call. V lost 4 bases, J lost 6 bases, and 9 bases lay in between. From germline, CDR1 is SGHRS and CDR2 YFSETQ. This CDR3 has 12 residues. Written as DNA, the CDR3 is TGCGCCAGCAGCCCTGGGCAGGATACGCAGTATTTT. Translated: CASSPGQDTQYF.

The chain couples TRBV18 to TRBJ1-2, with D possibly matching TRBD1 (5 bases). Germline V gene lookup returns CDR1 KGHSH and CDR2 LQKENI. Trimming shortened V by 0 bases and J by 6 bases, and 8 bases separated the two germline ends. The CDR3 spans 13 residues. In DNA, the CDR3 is TGTGCCAGCTCACCACCAGGGGTGGATGGCTACACCTTC. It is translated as CASSPPGVDGYTF. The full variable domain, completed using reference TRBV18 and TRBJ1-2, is NAGVMQNPRHLVRRRGQEARLRCSPMKGHSHVYWYRQLPEEGLKFMVYLQKENIIDESGMPKERFSAEFPKEGPSILRIQQVVRGDSAAYFCASSPPGVDGYTFGSGTRLTVV.

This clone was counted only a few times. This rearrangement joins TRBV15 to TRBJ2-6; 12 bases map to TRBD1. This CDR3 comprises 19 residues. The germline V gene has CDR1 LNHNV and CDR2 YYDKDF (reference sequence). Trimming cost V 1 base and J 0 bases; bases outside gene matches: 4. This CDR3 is CATSRVGTGGNSGANVLTF. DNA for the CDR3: TGTGCCACCAGCAGAGTAGGGACAGGGGGCAACTCTGGGGCCAACGTCCTGACTTTC.

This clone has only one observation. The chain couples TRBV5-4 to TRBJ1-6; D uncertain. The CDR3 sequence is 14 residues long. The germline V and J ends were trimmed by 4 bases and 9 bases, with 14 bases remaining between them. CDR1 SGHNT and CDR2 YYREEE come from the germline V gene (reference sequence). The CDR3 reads CASSQNLYGSPLHF. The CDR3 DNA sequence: TGTGCCAGCAGCCAAAATCTCTATGGTTCACCCCTCCACTTT.

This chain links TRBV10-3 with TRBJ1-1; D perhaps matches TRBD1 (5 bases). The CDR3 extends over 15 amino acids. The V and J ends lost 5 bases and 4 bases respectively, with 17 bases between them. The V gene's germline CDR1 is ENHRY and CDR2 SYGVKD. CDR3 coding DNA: TGTGCCATCAGTATGCGGGGGGTAGGAGCCACTGAAGCTTTCTTT. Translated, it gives CAISMRGVGATEAFF.

Written as DNA, the CDR3 is TGTGCCAGCAATCCAGGGGGGGAGCAGTACTTC. Its protein is CASNPGGEQYF. V usage is TRBV2 and J usage is TRBJ2-7, with a tentative D call TRBD1 (7 bases). The CDR3 sequence is 11 residues long. Germline CDR1 reads SNHLY; CDR2 reads FYNNEI. Trimming took 7 bases from V and 7 from J, leaving 11 bases between them.

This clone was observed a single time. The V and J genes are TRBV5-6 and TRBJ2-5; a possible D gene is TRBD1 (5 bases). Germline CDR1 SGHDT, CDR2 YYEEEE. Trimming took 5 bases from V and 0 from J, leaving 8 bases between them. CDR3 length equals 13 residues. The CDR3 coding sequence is TGTGCCAGCAGGGACACGTACCAAGAGACCCAGTACTTC. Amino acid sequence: CASRDTYQETQYF. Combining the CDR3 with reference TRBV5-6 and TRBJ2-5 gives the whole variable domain DAGVTQSPTHLIKTRGQQVTLRCSPKSGHDTVSWYQQALGQGPQFIFQYYEEEERQRGNFPDRFSGHQFPNYSSELNVNALLLGDSALYLCASRDTYQETQYFGPGTRLLVL.

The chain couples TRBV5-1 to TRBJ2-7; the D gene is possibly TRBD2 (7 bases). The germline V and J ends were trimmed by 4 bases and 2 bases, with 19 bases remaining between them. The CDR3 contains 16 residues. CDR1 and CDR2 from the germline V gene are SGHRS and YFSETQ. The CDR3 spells CASSLGTTGLAYEQYF. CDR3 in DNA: TGCGCCAGCAGCCTAGGAACGACAGGACTAGCCTACGAGCAGTACTTC.

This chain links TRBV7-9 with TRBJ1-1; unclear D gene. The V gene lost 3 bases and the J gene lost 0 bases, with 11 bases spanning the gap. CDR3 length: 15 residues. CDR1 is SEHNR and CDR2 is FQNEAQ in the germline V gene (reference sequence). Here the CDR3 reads CASSFRTAMNTEAFF. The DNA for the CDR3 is TGTGCCAGCAGCTTTCGAACTGCGATGAACACTGAAGCTTTCTTT.

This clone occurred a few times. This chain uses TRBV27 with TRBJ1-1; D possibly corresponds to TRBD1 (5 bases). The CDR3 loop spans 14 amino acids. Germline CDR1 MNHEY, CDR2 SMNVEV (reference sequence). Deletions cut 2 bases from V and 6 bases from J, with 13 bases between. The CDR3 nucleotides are TGTGCCAGCAGTTTACTATTGACAGACTCTGAAGCTTTCTTT. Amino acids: CASSLLLTDSEAFF.

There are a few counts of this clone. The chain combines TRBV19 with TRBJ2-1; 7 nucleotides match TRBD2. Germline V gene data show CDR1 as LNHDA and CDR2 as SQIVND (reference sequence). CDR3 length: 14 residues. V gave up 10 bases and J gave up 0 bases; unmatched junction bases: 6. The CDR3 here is CATTLAASYNEQFF. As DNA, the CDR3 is TGTGCCACCACGCTAGCGGCCTCCTACAATGAGCAGTTCTTC.

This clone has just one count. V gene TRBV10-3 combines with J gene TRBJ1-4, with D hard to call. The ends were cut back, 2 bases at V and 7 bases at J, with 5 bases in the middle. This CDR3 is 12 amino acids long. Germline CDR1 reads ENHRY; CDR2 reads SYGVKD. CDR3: CAISELSEKLFF. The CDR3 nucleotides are TGTGCCATCAGTGAGCTCTCTGAAAAACTGTTTTTT.

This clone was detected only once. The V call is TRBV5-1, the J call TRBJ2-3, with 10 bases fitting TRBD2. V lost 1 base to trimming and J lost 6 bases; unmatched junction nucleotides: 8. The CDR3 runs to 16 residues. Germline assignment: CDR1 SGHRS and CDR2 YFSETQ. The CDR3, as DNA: TGCGCCAGCAGCTTGAGGCTAGCGGGAGTGGCGGATACGCAGTATTTT. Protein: CASSLRLAGVADTQYF.

The CDR3 here is CASSSYRTGAMNTEAFF. The CDR3 DNA is TGTGCCAGCAGCTCGTATCGGACAGGGGCAATGAACACTGAAGCTTTCTTT. The chain has TRBV7-9 and TRBJ1-1; 9 bases agree with TRBD1. The CDR3 has 17 amino acids. The V segment lost 4 bases and the J segment 0 bases; nucleotides outside the gene matches: 9. Germline V CDR1 and CDR2: SEHNR, FQNEAQ (reference sequence). Full variable domain (remainder filled in from reference TRBV7-9 and TRBJ1-1): DTGVSQNPRHKITKRGQNVTFRCDPISEHNRLYWYRQTLGQGPEFLTYFQNEAQLEKSRLLSDRFSAERPKGSFSTLEIQRTEQGDSAMYLCASSSYRTGAMNTEAFFGQGTRLTVV.

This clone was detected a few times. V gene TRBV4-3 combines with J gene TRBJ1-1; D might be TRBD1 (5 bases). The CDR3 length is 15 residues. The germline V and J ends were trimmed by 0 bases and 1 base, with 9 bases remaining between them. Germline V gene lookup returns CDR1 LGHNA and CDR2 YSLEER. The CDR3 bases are TGCGCCAGCAGCCAAGATAGGCAGGGGAACACTGAAGCTTTCTTT. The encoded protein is CASSQDRQGNTEAFF.

The CDR3 sequence is CASSPPGLAGTYEQYF. The CDR3 DNA is TGTGCCAGCAGCCCACCGGGACTAGCGGGGACCTACGAGCAGTACTTC. The rearrangement uses TRBV13 and TRBJ2-5, with 13 bases lining up with TRBD2. The end of the DNA fits TRBJ2-7 better, so the J call may be wrong. The CDR3 totals 16 residues. CDR1 is PRHDT, CDR2 FYEKMQ, per germline (reference sequence).